This TCR beta chain emerged from a study of cytomegalovirus exposure and HLA in healthy donors. V trimming: 4 bases; J trimming: 6 bases; junction bases outside the gene matches: 2. The CDR3 totals 12 residues. CDR1 is SGHVS and CDR2 is FNYEAQ in the germline V gene. Amplification used 60 Vbeta primers and 13 Jbeta primers. Sequencing was performed with immunoSEQ multiplex PCR; in TCRdb, only in-frame clones are kept and a portion is missing. Seen here are around 140,000 clones, roughly four fifths observed once, and the top ten hold approximately 7.2%. The receptor was isolated from a male donor in good health and CMV-seronegative. Source material: PBMCs. This chain joins TRBV7-6 and TRBJ1-1; 7 bases fit TRBD1. Here the CDR3 DNA reads TGTGCCAGCAGCTCACAGGGGTCTGAAGCTTTCTTT. Its protein is CASSSQGSEAFF.